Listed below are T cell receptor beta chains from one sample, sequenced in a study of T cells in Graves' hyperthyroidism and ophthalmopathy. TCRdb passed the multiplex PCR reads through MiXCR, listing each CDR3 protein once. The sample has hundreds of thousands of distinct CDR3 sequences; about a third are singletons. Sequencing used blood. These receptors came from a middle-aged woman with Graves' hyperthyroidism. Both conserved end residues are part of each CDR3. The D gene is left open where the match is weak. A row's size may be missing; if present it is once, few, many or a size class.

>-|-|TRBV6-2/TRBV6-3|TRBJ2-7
TGTGCCACCTCACAAGGACCAAGCTCCTACGAGCAGTACTTC
CATSQGPSSYEQYF
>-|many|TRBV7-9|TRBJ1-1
TGTGCCAGCAGCTTAGCGCGGGGAAGGAACACTGAAGCTTTCTTT
CASSLARGRNTEAFF
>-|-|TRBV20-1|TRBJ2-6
TGCAGTGCTAGAGAGGGAGGAGCAGGGGGCTCTGGGGCCAACGTCCTGACTTTC
CSAREGGAGGSGANVLTF
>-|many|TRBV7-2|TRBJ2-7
TGTGCCAGCAGCTTAAGCAGATTTGACGAGCAGTACTTC
CASSLSRFDEQYF
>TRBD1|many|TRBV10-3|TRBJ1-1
TGTGCCTCCTGGACAGGGATGAACACTGAAGCTTTCTTT
CASWTGMNTEAFF
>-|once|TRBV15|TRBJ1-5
TGTGCCACCAGCTATCGGGGGGCAGGCAATCAGCCCCAGCATTTT
CATSYRGAGNQPQHF
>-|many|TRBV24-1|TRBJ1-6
TGTGCCACCAGTGGATCACCCCTCCACTTT
CATSGSPLHF
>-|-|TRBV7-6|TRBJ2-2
TGTGCCAGCAGCTTACCAGGGCACACCGGGGAGCTGTTTTTT
CASSLPGHTGELFF
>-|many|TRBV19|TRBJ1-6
TGTGCCAGTAGTATGAGTGGGCAGGGCATTAACCGGGGCGCACCCCTCCACTTT
CASSMSGQGINRGAPLHF
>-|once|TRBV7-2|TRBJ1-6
TGTGCCAGCAGCTTAGAAGGGTGGAAGAATTCACCCCTCCACTTT
CASSLEGWKNSPLHF
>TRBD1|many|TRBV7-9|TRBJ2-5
TGTGCCAGCGGTAGGACAGGGGAGGAGGAGACCCAGTACTTC
CASGRTGEEETQYF
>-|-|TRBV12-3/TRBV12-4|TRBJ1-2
TGTGCCAGCAGTTCGGGGCCGTCCCACTTC
CASSSGPSHF
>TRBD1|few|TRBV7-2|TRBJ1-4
TGTGCCAGCAGTTCCGGGGACAGTAAAAAACTGTTTTTT
CASSSGDSKKLFF
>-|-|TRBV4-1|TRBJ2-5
TGCGCCAGCAGCCCCAATGTTGCCCAAGAGACCCAGTACTTC
CASSPNVAQETQYF
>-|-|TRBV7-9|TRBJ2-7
TGTGCCAGCAGCCACCGGGGGGCGGTTTACGAGCAGTACTTC
CASSHRGAVYEQYF
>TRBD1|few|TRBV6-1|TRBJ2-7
TGTGCCAGCAGTGTGACAGGGGGCGTTTACGAGCAGTACTTC
CASSVTGGVYEQYF
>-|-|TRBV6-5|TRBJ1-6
TGTGCCAGCAGTTACTGCACAGGGCGTTTCGTACCCCTCCACTTT
CASSYCTGRFVPLHF
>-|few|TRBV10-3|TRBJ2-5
TGTGCCATCAGTGAGGCCAGGTTAATAAGGGAGACCCAGTACTTC
CAISEARLIRETQYF
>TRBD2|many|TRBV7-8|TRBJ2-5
TGTGCCAGCAGGGCTAGCGGGGGGGGCCAAGAGACCCAGTACTTC
CASRASGGGQETQYF
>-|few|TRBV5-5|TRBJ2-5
TGTGCCAGCAGCTTGAAACTAGCAGGGGAGACCCAGTACTTC
CASSLKLAGETQYF
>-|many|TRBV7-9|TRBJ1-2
TGTGCCAGCAGCGTGGACGGGAACTATGGTCGAGTGGGCTACACCTTC
CASSVDGNYGRVGYTF
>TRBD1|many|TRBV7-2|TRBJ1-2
TGTGCCAGCAGCCTCCGGGGAGGGGGCCTCTACACCTTC
CASSLRGGGLYTF
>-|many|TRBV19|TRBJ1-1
TGTGCCAGTAGTATGGAGACGAACACTGAAGCTTTCTTT
CASSMETNTEAFF
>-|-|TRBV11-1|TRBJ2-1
TGTGCCAGCGGCTACAATGAGCAGTTCTTC
CASGYNEQFF
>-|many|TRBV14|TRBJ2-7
TGTGCCAGCAGCCAAATTGGGTTCACCCACGAGCAGTACTTC
CASSQIGFTHEQYF
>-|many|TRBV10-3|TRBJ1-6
TGTGCCATCAGTCGGGAGAATTCACCCCTCCACTTT
CAISRENSPLHF
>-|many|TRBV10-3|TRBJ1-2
TGTGCCATCAGTGAGGACGGCGGCTACACCTTC
CAISEDGGYTF
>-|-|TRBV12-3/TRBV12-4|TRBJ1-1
TGTGCCAGCCGACACGGACAGATGAACACTGAAGCTTTCTTT
CASRHGQMNTEAFF
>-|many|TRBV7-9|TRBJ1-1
TGTGCCAGCAAAACCCGAACAGCGGGCGACACTGAAGCTTTCTTT
CASKTRTAGDTEAFF
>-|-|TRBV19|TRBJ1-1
TGTGCCAGTAGTATAGATCTGGCGGTGAACACTGAAGCTTTCTTT
CASSIDLAVNTEAFF
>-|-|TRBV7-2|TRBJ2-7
TGTGCCAGCAGTTACTCCTTGGACAGTTCCTACGAGCAGTACTTC
CASSYSLDSSYEQYF
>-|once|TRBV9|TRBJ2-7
TGTGCCAGCTCACCACCGGGAACAGGTCGTGGGACTCCTGGCGAGCAGTACTTC
CASSPPGTGRGTPGEQYF
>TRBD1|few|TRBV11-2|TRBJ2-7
TGTGCCAGCAGCTTCCGCCGGGGGACAGGGATGTACGAGCAGTACTTC
CASSFRRGTGMYEQYF
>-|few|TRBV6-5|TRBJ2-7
TGTGCCAGCAGTTACTCGACAGTAGGACAGACTCACGAGCAGTACTTC
CASSYSTVGQTHEQYF
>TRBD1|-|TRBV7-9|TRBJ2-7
TGTGCCAGCAGCCAAACAGGGGACGACGAGCAGTACTTC
CASSQTGDDEQYF
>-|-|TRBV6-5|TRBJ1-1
TGTGCCAGCAGTTACCTCGGACAGAACACTGAAGCTTTCTTT
CASSYLGQNTEAFF
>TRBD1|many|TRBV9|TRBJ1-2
TGTGCCAGCAGGGTAAACAGGGGTGGTGGCTACACCTTC
CASRVNRGGGYTF
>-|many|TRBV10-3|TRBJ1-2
TGTGCCATCAGTACCTTCGGACAGTTTAACTATGGCTACACCTTC
CAISTFGQFNYGYTF
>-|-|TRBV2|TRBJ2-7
TGTGCCAGCGGTCGAAGGGGGGGGGACTACGAGCAGTACTTC
CASGRRGGDYEQYF
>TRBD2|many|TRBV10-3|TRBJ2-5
TGTGCCATCAGCGCCCCAGCGGGGCAAGAGACCCAGTACTTC
CAISAPAGQETQYF
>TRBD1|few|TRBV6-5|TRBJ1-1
TGTGCCAGCAGTTCGTACACAGGGGTGGTTGCTGAAGCTTTCTTT
CASSSYTGVVAEAFF